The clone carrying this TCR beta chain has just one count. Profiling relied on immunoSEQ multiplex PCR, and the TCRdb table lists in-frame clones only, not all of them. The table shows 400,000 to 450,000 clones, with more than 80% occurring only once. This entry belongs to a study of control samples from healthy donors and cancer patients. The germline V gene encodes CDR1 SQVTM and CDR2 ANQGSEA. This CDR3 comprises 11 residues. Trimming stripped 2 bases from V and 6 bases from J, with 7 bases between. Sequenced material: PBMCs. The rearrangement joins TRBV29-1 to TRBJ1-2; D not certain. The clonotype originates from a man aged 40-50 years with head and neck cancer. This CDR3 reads CSVEHVHGYTF. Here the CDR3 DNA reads TGCAGCGTTGAACATGTCCATGGCTACACCTTC. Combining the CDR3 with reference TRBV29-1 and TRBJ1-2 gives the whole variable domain SAVISQKPSRDICQRGTSLTIQCQVDSQVTMMFWYRQQPGQSLTLIATANQGSEATYESGFVIDKFPISRPNLTFSTLTVSNMSPEDSSIYLCSVEHVHGYTFGSGTRLTVV.